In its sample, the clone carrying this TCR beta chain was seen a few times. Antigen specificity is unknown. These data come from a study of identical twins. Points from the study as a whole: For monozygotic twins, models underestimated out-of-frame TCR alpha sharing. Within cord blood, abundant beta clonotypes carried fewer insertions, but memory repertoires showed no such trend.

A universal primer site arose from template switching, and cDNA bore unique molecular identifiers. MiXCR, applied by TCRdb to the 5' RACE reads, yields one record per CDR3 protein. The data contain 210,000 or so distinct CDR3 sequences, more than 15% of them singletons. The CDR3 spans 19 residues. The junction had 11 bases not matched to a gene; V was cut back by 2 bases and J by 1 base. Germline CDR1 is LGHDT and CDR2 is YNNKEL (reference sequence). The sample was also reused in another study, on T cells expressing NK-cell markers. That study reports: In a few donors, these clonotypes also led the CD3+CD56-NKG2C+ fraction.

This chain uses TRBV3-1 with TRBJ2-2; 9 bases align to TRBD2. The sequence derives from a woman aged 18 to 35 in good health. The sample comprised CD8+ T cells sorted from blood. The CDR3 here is CASSQLASGDLGNTGELFF. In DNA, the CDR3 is TGTGCCAGCAGCCAATTGGCTAGCGGGGATTTAGGGAACACCGGGGAGCTGTTTTTT.